The 8 T cell receptor beta chains below were found in one sample sequenced in a study of blood T cell repertoires in COVID-19. Data came from immunoSEQ multiplex PCR; TCRdb stores just in-frame clones and leaves some out. The data show under 100,000 clones, with around four fifths seen just once and 12% held by the top ten. The sequenced material came from peripheral blood. Every receptor here comes from a woman in her seventies with active or convalescent COVID-19.

The chain recombines TRBV7-2 with TRBJ2-3; 9 nucleotides agree with TRBD1. J was trimmed by 1 base and V by 5 bases; bases with no gene match: 4. The CDR3 loop spans 15 amino acids. Germline V gene lookup returns CDR1 SGHTA and CDR2 FQGNSA. The CDR3 bases are TGTGCCAGCAGCCCGGGACAGGGAGGCACAGATACGCAGTATTTT. Protein sequence: CASSPGQGGTDTQYF. Together with reference TRBV7-2 and TRBJ2-3, the CDR3 gives the full variable domain: GAGVSQSPSNKVTEKGKDVELRCDPISGHTALYWYRQSLGQGLEFLIYFQGNSAPDKSGLPSDRFSAERTGGSVSTLTIQRTQQEDSAVYLCASSPGQGGTDTQYFGPGTRLTVL.

This clone has only a few counts. V gene TRBV10-3 combines with J gene TRBJ2-5, with TRBD1 as a possible D gene (6 bases). Germline V gives CDR1 ENHRY, CDR2 SYGVKD. There are 16 residues in the CDR3. The V and J ends lost 3 bases and 2 bases respectively, with 16 bases between them. The CDR3 DNA sequence: TGTGCCATCAGTGACCAGGGTTGGGGGCTTCAAGAGACCCAGTACTTC. Translation: CAISDQGWGLQETQYF.

The rearrangement joins TRBV5-6 to TRBJ1-2; a weak D match, TRBD1 (6 bases). The V and J ends lost 1 base and 2 bases respectively, with 6 bases between them. Germline values: CDR1 SGHDT, CDR2 YYEEEE. CDR3 length: 13 residues. CDR3 sequence reads: CASSLQGNYGYTF. In DNA, the CDR3 is TGTGCCAGCAGCTTGCAGGGGAACTATGGCTACACCTTC.

This clone has just one count. This rearrangement joins TRBV2 to TRBJ1-1, with 7 bases that match TRBD1. CDR3 length: 16 amino acids. Looked up from germline, CDR1 is SNHLY and CDR2 is FYNNEI. The V gene end was trimmed by 2 bases and the J gene end by 4 bases; junction bases not matched to a gene: 10. CDR3 amino acids: CASSEYRGALVTEAFF. CDR3 sequence (DNA): TGTGCCAGCAGTGAATACAGGGGAGCCTTAGTCACTGAAGCTTTCTTT.

The chain couples TRBV4-3 to TRBJ1-2; possibly TRBD1 for D (5 bases). The germline V and J ends were trimmed by 2 bases and 1 base, with 14 bases remaining between them. From germline, CDR1 is LGHNA and CDR2 YSLEER. The CDR3 consists of 16 residues. The DNA of the CDR3 is TGCGCCAGCAGCCAACCTGACAGCGACCTTAACTATGGCTACACCTTC. Encoded protein: CASSQPDSDLNYGYTF.

The chain employs TRBV9 and TRBJ2-7; D may be TRBD1 (5 bases). Germline lookup yields CDR1 SGDLS and CDR2 YYNGEE. Trimming took off 4 bases at V and 5 bases at J, with 22 bases between the two ends. This CDR3 comprises 16 residues. The CDR3 DNA sequence: TGTGCCAGCAGCCCATCTGGGGCCACGCGGCAACACGAGCAGTACTTC. Translated, it gives CASSPSGATRQHEQYF. The entire variable domain, with the rest obtained from reference TRBV9 and TRBJ2-7, is as follows: DSGVTQTPKHLITATGQRVTLRCSPRSGDLSVYWYQQSLDQGLQFLIQYYNGEERAKGNILERFSAQQFPDLHSELNLSSLELGDSALYFCASSPSGATRQHEQYFGPGTRLTVT.

The V gene is TRBV6-1, the J gene TRBJ1-1; possibly TRBD1 for D (6 bases). Trimming took off 0 bases at V and 3 bases at J, with 23 bases between the two ends. This CDR3 region has 19 residues. Germline V gene sequence: CDR1 MNHNS, CDR2 SASEGT. For the CDR3, the DNA is TGTGCCAGCAGTGAAGCGCGCGGGTTCCGGGGGGCTCGGGACACTGAAGCTTTCTTT. Translation gives CASSEARGFRGARDTEAFF.

The chain joins TRBV5-1 to TRBJ1-3; D is undetermined. The CDR3 has 16 amino acids. The germline V gene encodes CDR1 SGHRS and CDR2 YFSETQ. V was shortened by 0 bases and J by 0 bases, with 10 bases between the two germline ends. CDR3 amino acids: CASSLASVLSGNTIYF. The DNA of the CDR3 is TGCGCCAGCAGCTTGGCTTCAGTCCTCTCTGGAAACACCATATATTTT.